The 8 T cell receptor beta chains listed next were all sequenced from one sample in a study of T cells in Graves' hyperthyroidism and ophthalmopathy. RNA transcripts gave rise to amplified TCR beta CDR3 regions. With the HTBI primer set, the TCR CDR3 went through a first round of RT-PCR. TCRdb fed the multiplex PCR reads into MiXCR, producing one record per CDR3 protein. The profile covers around 430,000 distinct CDR3 sequences, with more than 12% appearing a single time and about 31% taken by the ten largest. The source material was blood. These receptors were taken from a woman between 25 and 40 years old with Graves' hyperthyroidism.

This clonotype occurred a few times. The chain employs TRBV2 and TRBJ2-1; perhaps TRBD2 as D (6 bases). V was pared by 8 bases and J by 4 bases, with 12 bases between. CDR1 is SNHLY, CDR2 FYNNEI, per germline. The length of the CDR3 is 13 residues. The CDR3 loop is CASGEREYNEQFF. The CDR3 nucleotides read TGTGCCAGCGGAGAACGGGAGTACAATGAGCAGTTCTTC.

This clonotype was seen at least ten times. The chain is built from TRBV6-1 and TRBJ1-5; D ambiguous. V was pared by 4 bases and J by 6 bases, with 10 bases between. CDR3 length: 13 amino acids. The V gene's germline CDR1 is MNHNS and CDR2 SASEGT. CDR3 residues: CASSAYHSQPQHF. The CDR3 DNA sequence: TGTGCCAGCAGTGCCTACCACAGTCAGCCCCAGCATTTT.

The chain has TRBV7-9 and TRBJ2-1; the D is unclear. The CDR3 runs 18 residues. Germline V gene data show CDR1 as SEHNR and CDR2 as FQNEAQ (reference sequence). V lost 5 bases to trimming and J lost 0 bases, with 20 bases between them. CDR3 residues: CASSMISVGIISYNEQFF. CDR3 DNA sequence: TGTGCCAGCAGCATGATCTCGGTCGGTATAATCTCCTACAATGAGCAGTTCTTC.

Only a few counts were recorded for this clonotype. The V gene is TRBV30, the J gene TRBJ2-3; perhaps TRBD1 as D (6 bases). Germline assignment: CDR1 GTSNPN and CDR2 SVGIG (reference sequence). CDR3 size: 15 residues. V dropped 0 bases and J dropped 0 bases, with 10 bases sitting between them. Here the CDR3 reads CAWSVRGRSTDTQYF. The DNA for the CDR3 is TGTGCCTGGAGTGTCAGGGGCAGAAGCACAGATACGCAGTATTTT.

The gene calls are TRBV19 and TRBJ1-1; D not certain. The germline CDR1 and CDR2 sequences are LNHDA and SQIVND (reference sequence). Trimming left V 6 bases short and J 2 bases short, with 7 bases between. The CDR3 has 12 residues. CDR3 nucleotides: TGTGCCAGTAGGTACCTCAACACTGAAGCTTTCTTT. It is translated as CASRYLNTEAFF.

V is TRBV28 and J is TRBJ2-7; 7 bases align to TRBD2. CDR3 length: 16 residues. Germline lookup yields CDR1 MDHEN and CDR2 SYDVKM. Unmatched junction bases numbered 12, after V lost 2 bases and J lost 5 bases. The CDR3 here is CASSLSLGGGAHEQYF. CDR3 nucleotides: TGTGCCAGCAGTTTAAGTCTCGGGGGAGGGGCCCACGAGCAGTACTTC. The entire variable domain, with the rest obtained from reference TRBV28 and TRBJ2-7, is as follows: DVKVTQSSRYLVKRTGEKVFLECVQDMDHENMFWYRQDPGLGLRLIYFSYDVKMKEKGDIPEGYSVSREKKERFSLILESASTNQTSMYLCASSLSLGGGAHEQYFGPGTRLTVT.

This clonotype was counted many times. V gene TRBV20-1 combines with J gene TRBJ1-5, with 8 bases fitting TRBD1. Germline V CDR1 and CDR2: DFQATT, SNEGSKA (reference sequence). Losses at the gene ends were 6 bases for V and 0 bases for J; bases not matched to a gene: 4. The CDR3 spans 14 residues. The CDR3 loop reads CSAATGDSNQPQHF. The CDR3 DNA reads TGCAGTGCCGCGACAGGGGATAGCAATCAGCCCCAGCATTTT.

This clonotype has a count of ten or more. The gene calls are TRBV24-1 and TRBJ1-2; weak D call: TRBD1 (6 bases). V was shortened by 3 bases and J by 0 bases, with 16 bases between the two germline ends. The CDR3 sequence is 17 residues long. CDR1 KGHDR and CDR2 SFDVKD come from the germline V gene. The CDR3 nucleotides read TGTGCCACCAGTGATGGCCCGACAGGCTCTCCTAACTATGGCTACACCTTC. Translating gives CATSDGPTGSPNYGYTF.